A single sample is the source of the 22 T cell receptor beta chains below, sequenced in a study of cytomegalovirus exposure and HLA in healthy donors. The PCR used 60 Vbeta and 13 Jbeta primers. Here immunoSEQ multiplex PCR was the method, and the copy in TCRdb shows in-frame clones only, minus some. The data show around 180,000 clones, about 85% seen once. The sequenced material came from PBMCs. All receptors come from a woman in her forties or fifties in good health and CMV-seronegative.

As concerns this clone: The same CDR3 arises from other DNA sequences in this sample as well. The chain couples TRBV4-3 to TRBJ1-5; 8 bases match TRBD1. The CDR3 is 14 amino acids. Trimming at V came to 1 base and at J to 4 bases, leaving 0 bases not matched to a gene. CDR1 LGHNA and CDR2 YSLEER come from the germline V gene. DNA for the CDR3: TGCGCCAGCAGCCAAGGACAGGGGAATCAGCCCCAGCATTTT. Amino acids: CASSQGQGNQPQHF.

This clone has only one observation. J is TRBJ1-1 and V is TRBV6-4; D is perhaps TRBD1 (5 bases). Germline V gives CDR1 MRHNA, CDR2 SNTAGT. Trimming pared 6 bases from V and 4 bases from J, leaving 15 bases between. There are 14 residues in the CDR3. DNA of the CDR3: TGTGCCAGCAGACCAGAACCGGGGGGCACTGAAGCTTTCTTT. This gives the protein CASRPEPGGTEAFF.

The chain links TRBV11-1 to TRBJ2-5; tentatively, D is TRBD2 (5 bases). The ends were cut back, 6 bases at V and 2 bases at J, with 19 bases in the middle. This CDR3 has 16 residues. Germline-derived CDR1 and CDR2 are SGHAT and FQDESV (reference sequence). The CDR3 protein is CASSSTTSGFQETQYF. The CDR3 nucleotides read TGTGCCAGCAGTAGTACGACCTCGGGATTTCAAGAGACCCAGTACTTC.

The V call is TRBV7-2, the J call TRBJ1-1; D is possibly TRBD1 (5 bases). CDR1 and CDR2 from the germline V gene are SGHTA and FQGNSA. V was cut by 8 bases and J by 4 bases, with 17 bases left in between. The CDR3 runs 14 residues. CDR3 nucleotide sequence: TGTGCCAGCCGGCTCGCGGGGGGGAGCACTGAAGCTTTCTTT. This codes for CASRLAGGSTEAFF.

The CDR3 DNA is TGTGCCAGCAGCTTAAACGGACAGGGCATATCACCCCTCCACTTT. It is translated as CASSLNGQGISPLHF. The gene calls are TRBV7-2 and TRBJ1-6, with 8 positions matching TRBD1. CDR1 and CDR2 from the germline V gene are SGHTA and FQGNSA. The junction had 7 bases not matched to a gene; V was cut back by 2 bases and J by 10 bases. The CDR3 is made up of 15 amino acids.

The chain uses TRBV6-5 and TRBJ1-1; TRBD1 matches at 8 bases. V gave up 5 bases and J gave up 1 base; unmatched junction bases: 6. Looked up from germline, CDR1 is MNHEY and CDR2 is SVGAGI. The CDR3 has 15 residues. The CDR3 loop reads CASSHAGTGNTEAFF. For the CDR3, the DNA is TGTGCCAGCAGTCATGCCGGGACAGGGAACACTGAAGCTTTCTTT.

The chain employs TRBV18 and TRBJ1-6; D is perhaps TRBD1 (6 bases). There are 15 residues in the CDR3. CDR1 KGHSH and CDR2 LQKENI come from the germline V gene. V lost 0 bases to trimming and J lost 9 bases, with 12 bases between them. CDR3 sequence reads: CASSPPQGVSSPLHF. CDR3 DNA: TGTGCCAGCTCACCACCACAGGGAGTAAGTTCACCCCTCCACTTT.

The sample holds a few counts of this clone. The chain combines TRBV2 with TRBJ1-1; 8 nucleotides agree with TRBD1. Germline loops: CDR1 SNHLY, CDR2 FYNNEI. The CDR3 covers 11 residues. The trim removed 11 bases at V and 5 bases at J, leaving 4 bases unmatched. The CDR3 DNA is TGTGCCGAACAGGGGGTAACTGAAGCTTTCTTT. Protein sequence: CAEQGVTEAFF.

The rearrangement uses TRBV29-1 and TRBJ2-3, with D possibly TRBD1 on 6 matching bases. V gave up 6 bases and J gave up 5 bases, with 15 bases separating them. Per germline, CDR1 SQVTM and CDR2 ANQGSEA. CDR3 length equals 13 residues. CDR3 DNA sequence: TGCAGCGTGCAGGGGTCCCTGGGAGATACGCAGTATTTT. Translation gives CSVQGSLGDTQYF.

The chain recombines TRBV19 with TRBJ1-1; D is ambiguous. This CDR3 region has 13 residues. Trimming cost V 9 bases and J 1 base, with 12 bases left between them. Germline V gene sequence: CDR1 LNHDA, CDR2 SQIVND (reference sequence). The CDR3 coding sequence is TGTGCCAGCCTCGGGGTGAGGAACACTGAAGCTTTCTTT. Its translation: CASLGVRNTEAFF.

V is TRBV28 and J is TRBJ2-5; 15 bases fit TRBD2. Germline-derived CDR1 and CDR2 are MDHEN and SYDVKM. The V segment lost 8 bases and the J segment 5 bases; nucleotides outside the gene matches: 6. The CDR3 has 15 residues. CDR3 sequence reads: CASWTSGRAEETQYF. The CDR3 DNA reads TGTGCCAGCTGGACTAGCGGGAGGGCCGAGGAGACCCAGTACTTC.

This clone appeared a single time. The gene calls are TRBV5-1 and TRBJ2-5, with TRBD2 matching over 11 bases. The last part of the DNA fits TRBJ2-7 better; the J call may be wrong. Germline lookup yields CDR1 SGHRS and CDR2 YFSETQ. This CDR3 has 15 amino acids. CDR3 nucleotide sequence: TGCGCCAGCAGCTTGGATGGACTAGCGGGCTACGAGCAGTACTTC. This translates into CASSLDGLAGYEQYF.

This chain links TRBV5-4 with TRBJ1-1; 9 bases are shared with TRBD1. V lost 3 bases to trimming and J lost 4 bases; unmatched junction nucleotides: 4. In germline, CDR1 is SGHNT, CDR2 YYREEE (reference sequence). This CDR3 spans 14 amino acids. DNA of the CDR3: TGTGCCAGCAGCTCGGACAGGGGATCCACTGAAGCTTTCTTT. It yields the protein CASSSDRGSTEAFF.

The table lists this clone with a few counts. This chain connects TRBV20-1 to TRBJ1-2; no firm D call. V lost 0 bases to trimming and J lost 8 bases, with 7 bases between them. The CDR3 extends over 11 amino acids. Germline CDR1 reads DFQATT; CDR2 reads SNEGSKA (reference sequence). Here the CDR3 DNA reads TGCAGTGCTAGAGATCCCTCCGGCTACACCTTC. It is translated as CSARDPSGYTF.

DNA for the CDR3: TGTGCCAGCAGCCCCCAACGCCGGGGACTAAACAATGAGCAGTTCTTC. Protein product: CASSPQRRGLNNEQFF. The chain couples TRBV7-8 to TRBJ2-1, with 7 bases aligning to TRBD2. Germline V gene lookup returns CDR1 SGHVS and CDR2 FQNEAQ. The CDR3 is made up of 16 amino acids. Trimming cost V 5 bases and J 5 bases; bases outside gene matches: 12. The complete variable domain, with remaining parts taken from reference TRBV7-8 and TRBJ2-1, reads GAGVSQSPRYKVAKRGQDVALRCDPISGHVSLFWYQQALGQGPEFLTYFQNEAQLDKSGLPSDRFFAERPEGSVSTLKIQRTQQEDSAVYLCASSPQRRGLNNEQFFGPGTRLTVL.

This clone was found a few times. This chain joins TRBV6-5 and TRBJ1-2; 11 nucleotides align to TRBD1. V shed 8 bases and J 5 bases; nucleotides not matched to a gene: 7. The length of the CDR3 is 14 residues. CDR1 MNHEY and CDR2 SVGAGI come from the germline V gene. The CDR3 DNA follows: TGTGCCAGCCGGACAGGGGGCTCAACATATGGCTACACCTTC. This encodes CASRTGGSTYGYTF.

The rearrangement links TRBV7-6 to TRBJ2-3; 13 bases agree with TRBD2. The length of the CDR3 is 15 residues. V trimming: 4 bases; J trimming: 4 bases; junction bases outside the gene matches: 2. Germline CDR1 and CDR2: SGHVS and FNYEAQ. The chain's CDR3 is CASSSLAGGADTQYF. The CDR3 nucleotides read TGTGCCAGCAGCTCACTAGCGGGAGGGGCAGATACGCAGTATTTT.

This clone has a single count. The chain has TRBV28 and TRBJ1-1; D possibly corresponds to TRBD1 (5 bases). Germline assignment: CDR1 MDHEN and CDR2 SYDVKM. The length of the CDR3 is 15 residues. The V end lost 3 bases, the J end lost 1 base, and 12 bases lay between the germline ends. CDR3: CASSLGGARNTEAFF. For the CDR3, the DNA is TGTGCCAGCAGTTTGGGCGGGGCCCGGAACACTGAAGCTTTCTTT. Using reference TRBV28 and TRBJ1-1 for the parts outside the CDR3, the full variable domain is DVKVTQSSRYLVKRTGEKVFLECVQDMDHENMFWYRQDPGLGLRLIYFSYDVKMKEKGDIPEGYSVSREKKERFSLILESASTNQTSMYLCASSLGGARNTEAFFGQGTRLTVV.

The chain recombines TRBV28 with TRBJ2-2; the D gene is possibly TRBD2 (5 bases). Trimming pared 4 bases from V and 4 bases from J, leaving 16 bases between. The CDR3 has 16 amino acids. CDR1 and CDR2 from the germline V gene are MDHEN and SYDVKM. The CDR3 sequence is CASSSTRKSGTGELFF. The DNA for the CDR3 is TGTGCCAGCAGTTCTACAAGGAAAAGCGGCACCGGGGAGCTGTTTTTT.

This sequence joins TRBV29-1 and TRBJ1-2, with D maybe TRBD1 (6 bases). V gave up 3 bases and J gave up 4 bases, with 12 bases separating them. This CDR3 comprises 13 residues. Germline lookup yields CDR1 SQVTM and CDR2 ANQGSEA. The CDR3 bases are TGCAGCGTTGATAAAGGGGGATTCTATGGCTACACCTTC. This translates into CSVDKGGFYGYTF.

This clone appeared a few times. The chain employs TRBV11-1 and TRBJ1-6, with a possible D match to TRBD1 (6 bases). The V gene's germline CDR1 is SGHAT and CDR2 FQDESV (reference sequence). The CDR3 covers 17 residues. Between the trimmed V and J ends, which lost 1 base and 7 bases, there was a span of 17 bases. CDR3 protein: CASSLGSGVTKNSPLHF. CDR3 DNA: TGTGCCAGCAGCTTAGGATCAGGGGTGACAAAGAATTCACCCCTCCACTTT.

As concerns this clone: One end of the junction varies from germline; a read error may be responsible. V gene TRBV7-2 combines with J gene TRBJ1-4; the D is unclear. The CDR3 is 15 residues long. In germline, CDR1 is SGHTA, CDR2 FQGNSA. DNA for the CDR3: TGTGCCAGCAACTTAACCCCCGGCGGCGGTGAAAAACTGTTTTTT. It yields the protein CASNLTPGGGEKLFF.